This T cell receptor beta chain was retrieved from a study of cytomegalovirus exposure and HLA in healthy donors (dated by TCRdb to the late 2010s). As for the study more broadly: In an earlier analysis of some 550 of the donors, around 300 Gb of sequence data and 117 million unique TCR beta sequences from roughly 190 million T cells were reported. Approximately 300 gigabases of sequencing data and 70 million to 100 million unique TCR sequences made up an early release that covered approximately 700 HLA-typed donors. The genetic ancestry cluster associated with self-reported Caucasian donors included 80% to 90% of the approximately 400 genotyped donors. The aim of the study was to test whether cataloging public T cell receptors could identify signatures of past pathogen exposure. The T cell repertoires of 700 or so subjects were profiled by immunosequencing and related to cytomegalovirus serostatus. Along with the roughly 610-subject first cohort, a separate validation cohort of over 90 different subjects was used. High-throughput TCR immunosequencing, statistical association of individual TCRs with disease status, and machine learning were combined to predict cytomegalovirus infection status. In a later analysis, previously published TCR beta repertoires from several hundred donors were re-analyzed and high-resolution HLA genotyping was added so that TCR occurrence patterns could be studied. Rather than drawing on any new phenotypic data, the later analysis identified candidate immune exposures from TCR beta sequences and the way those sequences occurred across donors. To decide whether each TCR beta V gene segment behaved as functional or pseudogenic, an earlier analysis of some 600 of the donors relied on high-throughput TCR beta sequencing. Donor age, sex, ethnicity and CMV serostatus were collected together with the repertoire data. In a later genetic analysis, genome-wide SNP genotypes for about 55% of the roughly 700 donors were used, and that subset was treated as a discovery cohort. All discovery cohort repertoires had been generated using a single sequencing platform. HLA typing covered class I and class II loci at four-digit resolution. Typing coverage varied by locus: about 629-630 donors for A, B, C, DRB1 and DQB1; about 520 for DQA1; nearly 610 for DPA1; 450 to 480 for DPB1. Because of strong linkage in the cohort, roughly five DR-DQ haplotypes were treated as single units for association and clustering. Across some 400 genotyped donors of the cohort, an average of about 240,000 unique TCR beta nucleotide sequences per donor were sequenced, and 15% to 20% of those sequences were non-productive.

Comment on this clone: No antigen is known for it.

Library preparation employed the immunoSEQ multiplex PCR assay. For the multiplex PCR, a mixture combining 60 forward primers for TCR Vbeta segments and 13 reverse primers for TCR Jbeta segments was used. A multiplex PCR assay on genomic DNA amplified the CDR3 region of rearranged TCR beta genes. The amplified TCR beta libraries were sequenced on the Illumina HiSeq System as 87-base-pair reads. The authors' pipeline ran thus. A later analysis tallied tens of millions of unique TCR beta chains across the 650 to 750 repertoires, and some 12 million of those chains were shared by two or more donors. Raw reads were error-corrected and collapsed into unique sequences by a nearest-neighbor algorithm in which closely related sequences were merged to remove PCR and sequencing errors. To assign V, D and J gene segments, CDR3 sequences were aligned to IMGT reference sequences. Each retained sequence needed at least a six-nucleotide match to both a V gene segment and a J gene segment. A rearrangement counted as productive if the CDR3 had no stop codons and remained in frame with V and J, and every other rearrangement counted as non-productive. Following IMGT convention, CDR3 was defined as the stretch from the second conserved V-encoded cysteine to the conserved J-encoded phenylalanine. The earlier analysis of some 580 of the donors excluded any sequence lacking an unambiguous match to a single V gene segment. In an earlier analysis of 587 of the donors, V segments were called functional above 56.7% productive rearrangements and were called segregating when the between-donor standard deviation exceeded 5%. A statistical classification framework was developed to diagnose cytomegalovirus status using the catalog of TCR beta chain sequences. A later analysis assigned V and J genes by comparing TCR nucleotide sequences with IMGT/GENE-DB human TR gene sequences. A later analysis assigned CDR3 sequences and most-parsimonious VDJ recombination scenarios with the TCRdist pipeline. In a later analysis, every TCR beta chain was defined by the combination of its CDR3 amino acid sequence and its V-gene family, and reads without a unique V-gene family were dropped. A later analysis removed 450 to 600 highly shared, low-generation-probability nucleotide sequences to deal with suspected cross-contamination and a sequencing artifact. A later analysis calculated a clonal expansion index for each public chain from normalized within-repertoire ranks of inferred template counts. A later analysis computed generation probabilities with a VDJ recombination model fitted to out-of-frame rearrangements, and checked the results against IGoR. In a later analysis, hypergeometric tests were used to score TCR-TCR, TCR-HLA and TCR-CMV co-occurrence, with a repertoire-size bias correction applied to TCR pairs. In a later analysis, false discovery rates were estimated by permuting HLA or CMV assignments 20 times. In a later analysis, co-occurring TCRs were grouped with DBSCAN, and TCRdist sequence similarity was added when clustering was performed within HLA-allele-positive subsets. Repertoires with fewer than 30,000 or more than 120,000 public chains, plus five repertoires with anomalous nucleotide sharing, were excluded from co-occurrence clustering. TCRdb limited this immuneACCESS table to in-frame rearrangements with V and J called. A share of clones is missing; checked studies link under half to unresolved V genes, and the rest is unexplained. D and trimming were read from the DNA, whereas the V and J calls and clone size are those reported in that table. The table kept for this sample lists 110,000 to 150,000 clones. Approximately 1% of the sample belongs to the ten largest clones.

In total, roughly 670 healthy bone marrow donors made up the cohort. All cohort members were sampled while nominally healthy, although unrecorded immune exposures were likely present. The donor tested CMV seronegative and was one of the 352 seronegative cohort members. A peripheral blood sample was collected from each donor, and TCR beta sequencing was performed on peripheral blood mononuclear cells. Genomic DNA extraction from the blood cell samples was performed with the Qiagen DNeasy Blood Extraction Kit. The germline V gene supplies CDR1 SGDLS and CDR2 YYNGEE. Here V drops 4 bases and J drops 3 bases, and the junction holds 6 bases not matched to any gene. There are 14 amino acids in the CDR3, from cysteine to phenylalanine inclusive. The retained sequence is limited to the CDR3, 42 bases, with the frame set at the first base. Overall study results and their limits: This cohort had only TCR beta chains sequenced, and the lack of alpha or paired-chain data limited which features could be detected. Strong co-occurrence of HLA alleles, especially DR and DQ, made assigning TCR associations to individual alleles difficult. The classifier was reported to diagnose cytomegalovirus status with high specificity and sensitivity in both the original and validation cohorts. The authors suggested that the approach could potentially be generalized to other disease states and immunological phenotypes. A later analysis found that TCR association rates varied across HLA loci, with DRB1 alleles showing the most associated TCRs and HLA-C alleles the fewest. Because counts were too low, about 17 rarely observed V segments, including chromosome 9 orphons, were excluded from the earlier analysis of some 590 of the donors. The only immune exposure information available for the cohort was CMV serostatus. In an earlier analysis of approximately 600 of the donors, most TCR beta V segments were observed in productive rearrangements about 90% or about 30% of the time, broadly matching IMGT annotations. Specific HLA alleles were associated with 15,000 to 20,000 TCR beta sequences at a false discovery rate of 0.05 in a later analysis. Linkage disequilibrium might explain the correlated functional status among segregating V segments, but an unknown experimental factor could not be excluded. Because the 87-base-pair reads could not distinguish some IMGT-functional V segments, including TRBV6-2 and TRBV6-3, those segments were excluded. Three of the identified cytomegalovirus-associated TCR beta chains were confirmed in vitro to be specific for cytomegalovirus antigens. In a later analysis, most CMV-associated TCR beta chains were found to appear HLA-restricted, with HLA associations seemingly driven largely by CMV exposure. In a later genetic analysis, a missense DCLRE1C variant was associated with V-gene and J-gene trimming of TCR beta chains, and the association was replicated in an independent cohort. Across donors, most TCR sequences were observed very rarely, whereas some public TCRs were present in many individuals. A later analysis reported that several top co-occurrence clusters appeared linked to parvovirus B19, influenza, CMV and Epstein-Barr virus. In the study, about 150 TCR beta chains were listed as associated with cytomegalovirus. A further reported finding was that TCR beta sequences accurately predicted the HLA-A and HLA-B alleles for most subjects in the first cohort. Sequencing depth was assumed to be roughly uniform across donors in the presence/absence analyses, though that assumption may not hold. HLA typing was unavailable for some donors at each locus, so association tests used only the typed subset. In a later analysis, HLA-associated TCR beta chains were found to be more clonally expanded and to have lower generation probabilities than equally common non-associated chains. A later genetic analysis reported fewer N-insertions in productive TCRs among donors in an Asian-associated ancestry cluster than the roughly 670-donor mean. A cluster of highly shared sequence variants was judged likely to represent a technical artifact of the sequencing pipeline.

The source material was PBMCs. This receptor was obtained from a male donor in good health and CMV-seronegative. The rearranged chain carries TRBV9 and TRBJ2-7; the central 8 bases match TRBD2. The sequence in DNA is TGTGCCAGCAGCCGCGGGACTAGTAGCTACGAGCAGTACTTC. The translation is CASSRGTSSYEQYF.